The 27 T cell receptor beta chains below all came from one sample that was sequenced in a study of blood T cells in healthy people across ages. It was with a sample-barcoded 5' primer and a J-beta primer mix that a second PCR of about 6 to 12 cycles was run. TCRdb analysed the 5' RACE reads with MiXCR anew, one entry per CDR3 protein. The sample has 550,000 to 650,000 distinct CDR3 sequences, about 28% seen once; the top ten hold 15% to 17%. The sample consisted of blood. The receptor set was obtained from a woman older than 75 in good health.

Concerning this clonotype: A clone one base away is much larger, so this may be a read error. V is TRBV18 and J is TRBJ2-7, with D unclear. CDR3 length: 15 residues. Looked up from germline, CDR1 is KGHSH and CDR2 is LQKENI. Trimming shortened V by 4 bases and J by 7 bases, and 20 bases separated the two germline ends. The CDR3 coding sequence is TGTGCCAGCTCACAAGCTCGTGGTACCTACAATGAGCAGTACTTC. Its protein is CASSQARGTYNEQYF.

This clonotype occurred many times. The chain uses TRBV12-3 or TRBV12-4 and TRBJ2-5; tentatively, D is TRBD1 or TRBD2 (5 bases each). Trimming pared 6 bases from V and 3 bases from J, leaving 8 bases between. The CDR3 loop spans 12 amino acids. The CDR3 sequence is CASSRGEETQYF. As DNA, the CDR3 is TGTGCCAGCAGCCGAGGGGAAGAGACCCAGTACTTC.

This clonotype appeared a few times. The chain couples TRBV9 to TRBJ2-3; D not resolved. The CDR3 spans 16 residues. Trimming took 0 bases from V and 0 from J, leaving 11 bases between them. Germline CDR1 reads SGDLS; CDR2 reads YYNGEE. The CDR3, as DNA: TGTGCCAGCAGCGTAGGTTCAGGCTCTAGCACAGATACGCAGTATTTT. This translates into CASSVGSGSSTDTQYF.

The chain couples TRBV29-1 to TRBJ2-5, with D uncertain. Germline CDR1 is SQVTM and CDR2 is ANQGSEA. Trimming shortened V by 7 bases and J by 3 bases, and 12 bases separated the two germline ends. CDR3 size: 12 residues. CDR3 in DNA: TGCAGCGCCTTGCCAGTTGAAGAGACCCAGTACTTC. Its protein product is CSALPVEETQYF.

This clonotype has at least ten counts. This chain links TRBV29-1 with TRBJ2-5; weak D call: TRBD1 (6 bases). Trimming pared 5 bases from V and 7 bases from J, leaving 17 bases between. This CDR3 has 13 residues. Per the germline V gene, CDR1 is SQVTM and CDR2 is ANQGSEA. The CDR3 coding sequence is TGCAGCGTTAATCCGGACAGCCTTGGGACCCAGTACTTC. Translating it yields CSVNPDSLGTQYF.

V is TRBV19 and J is TRBJ2-2; no reliable D call. The V end was cut by 0 bases, the J end by 1 base, with 9 bases between. This CDR3 has 16 amino acids. Per germline, CDR1 LNHDA and CDR2 SQIVND (reference sequence). The CDR3 DNA follows: TGTGCCAGTAGTATAGATTGGACCGAGAACACCGGGGAGCTGTTTTTT. It is translated as CASSIDWTENTGELFF.

The chain uses TRBV20-1 and TRBJ2-7; 9 bases agree with TRBD1. The junction had 9 bases not matched to a gene; V was cut back by 7 bases and J by 2 bases. Per the germline V gene, CDR1 is DFQATT and CDR2 is SNEGSKA (reference sequence). The CDR3 length is 14 residues. The DNA for the CDR3 is TGCAGTGGCAGAGGGGGACAGGGCCCCTACGAGCAGTACTTC. Translated, it gives CSGRGGQGPYEQYF.

In this sample, this clonotype turned up many times. The chain carries TRBV12-3 or TRBV12-4 and TRBJ2-3; D unclear. The V end lost 3 bases, the J end lost 0 bases, and 13 bases lay between the germline ends. The CDR3 covers 16 residues. Here the CDR3 reads CASSLSRSPSTDTQYF. CDR3 nucleotides: TGTGCCAGCAGTTTGTCGCGGTCCCCTAGCACAGATACGCAGTATTTT.

A note on this clonotype: Given a much more abundant clone one base away, this may be a read error. The rearrangement uses TRBV20-1 and TRBJ2-7; D is perhaps TRBD1 (6 bases). The J call may be faulty, since TRBJ2-5 better matches the DNA end. CDR1 is DFQATT, CDR2 SNEGSKA, per germline (reference sequence). The CDR3 length is 15 residues. CDR3 bases: TGCAGTGCTAGTAAGACAGGCGGGCAGCGACAGACCCAGTACTTC. It encodes CSASKTGGQRQTQYF.

This chain joins TRBV30 and TRBJ1-1; D is unclear. The germline V gene has CDR1 GTSNPN and CDR2 SVGIG (reference sequence). V was pared by 4 bases and J by 6 bases, with 12 bases between. This CDR3 contains 12 residues. CDR3 DNA sequence: TGTGCCTGGATCCCCTACTCACCTGAAGCTTTCTTT. Translating gives CAWIPYSPEAFF.

Many counts were recorded for this clonotype. The chain joins TRBV28 to TRBJ1-5; maybe TRBD1 (5 bases). The CDR3 spans 15 residues. Germline loops: CDR1 MDHEN, CDR2 SYDVKM. Between the trimmed V and J ends, which lost 1 base and 4 bases, there was a span of 11 bases. The CDR3 reads CASSLSLAGNQPQHF. The CDR3 bases are TGTGCCAGCAGTTTATCTCTGGCAGGGAATCAGCCCCAGCATTTT.

This clonotype occurred many times. The chain joins TRBV27 to TRBJ2-7; D might be TRBD1 or TRBD2, each matching 7 bases. Germline V gene sequence: CDR1 MNHEY, CDR2 SMNVEV (reference sequence). The CDR3 is 15 residues long. The V end was cut by 6 bases, the J end by 1 base, with 16 bases between. CDR3 sequence reads: CASRGGGQLSYEQYF. CDR3 in DNA: TGTGCCAGCAGGGGGGGGGGACAGCTATCCTACGAGCAGTACTTC.

Notes on this clonotype: A much larger clone sits a single nucleotide away, making a read error possible. The chain uses TRBV5-6 and TRBJ2-1, with unresolved D. This CDR3 comprises 13 residues. Trimming took 6 bases from V and 10 from J, leaving 17 bases between them. Germline V gives CDR1 SGHDT, CDR2 YYEEEE. This CDR3 is CASKNRLMYEQFF. The CDR3 DNA follows: TGTGCCAGCAAAAACCGACTTATGTACGAGCAGTTCTTC.

This clonotype was counted ten times or more. The chain carries TRBV20-1 and TRBJ2-1, with TRBD2 matching over 7 bases. The CDR3 is 15 residues long. After removal of 2 bases from V and 0 bases from J, the junction contained 4 bases not matched to a gene. Germline loops: CDR1 DFQATT, CDR2 SNEGSKA (reference sequence). The CDR3 DNA reads as TGCAGTGCTAGAAGGTGGGGGGGCTCCTACAATGAGCAGTTCTTC. It encodes CSARRWGGSYNEQFF.

This clonotype was detected a few times. The chain employs TRBV6-2 or TRBV6-3 and TRBJ1-5; 7 bases align to TRBD1. J was trimmed by 4 bases and V by 6 bases; bases with no gene match: 6. The CDR3 runs to 14 residues. Germline CDR1 reads MNHEY; CDR2 reads SVGEGT. The CDR3 DNA sequence: TGTGCCAGCAGACAGGGGATCGGTAATCAGCCCCAGCATTTT. This encodes CASRQGIGNQPQHF.

This clonotype was recorded at least ten times. Written as DNA, the CDR3 is TGCAGTGCCTTGGGACTAGCGGGGGCAAAAGAGACCCAGTACTTC. Translation: CSALGLAGAKETQYF. The V gene is TRBV20-1, the J gene TRBJ2-5, with 14 bases matching TRBD2. The CDR3 contains 15 residues. The germline CDR1 and CDR2 sequences are DFQATT and SNEGSKA (reference sequence). V lost 6 bases to trimming and J lost 3 bases; unmatched junction nucleotides: 6.

A few counts support this clonotype. V usage is TRBV7-9 and J usage is TRBJ2-4; D unclear. The end of the DNA fits TRBJ2-5 better, so the J call may be wrong. Germline values: CDR1 SEHNR, CDR2 FQNEAQ (reference sequence). The CDR3 contains 14 residues. The CDR3 reads CASSSTRDQETQYF. The CDR3 nucleotides are TGTGCCAGCAGCTCCACACGGGACCAAGAGACCCAGTACTTC.

This clonotype was seen many times. DNA for the CDR3: TGCGCCAGCAGCCAAGACAGGTTCTACGAGCAGTACTTC. This gives the protein CASSQDRFYEQYF. V and J are TRBV4-3 and TRBJ2-7; D unclear. The CDR3 runs 13 residues. With 0 bases removed from V and 3 bases from J, the gap between germline ends came to 6 bases. Germline CDR1 and CDR2: LGHNA and YSLEER.

As to this clonotype: This may come from a read error, since a much larger clone is one base off. The V and J genes are TRBV3-1 and TRBJ2-7, with D possibly matching TRBD2 (5 bases). This CDR3 has 14 amino acids. Deletions cut 4 bases from V and 3 bases from J, with 13 bases between. The germline gives CDR1 LGHDT, CDR2 YNNKEL (reference sequence). CDR3 protein: CASSLRGKRYEQYF. CDR3 nucleotide sequence: TGTGCCAGCAGCCTTCGGGGTAAGCGCTACGAGCAGTACTTC.

This clonotype has at least ten counts. CDR3 bases: TGTGCCAGCAGCGTATCAGGGGTAAACATTCAGTACTTC. It specifies CASSVSGVNIQYF. This chain connects TRBV9 to TRBJ2-4; D might be TRBD1 (6 bases). This CDR3 has 13 amino acids. The germline V gene has CDR1 SGDLS and CDR2 YYNGEE. V shed 1 base and J shed 6 bases, with 8 bases lying between them.

This clonotype was seen ten or more times. The rearrangement uses TRBV29-1 and TRBJ2-7; D is unclear. The V and J ends lost 6 bases and 0 bases respectively, with 9 bases between them. The CDR3 runs 12 residues. The germline CDR1 and CDR2 sequences are SQVTM and ANQGSEA. The CDR3: CSVTVYSYEQYF. CDR3 bases: TGCAGCGTCACAGTTTACTCCTACGAGCAGTACTTC.

The DNA of the CDR3 is TGTGCCAGCAGTTACTCTTCGGCCGCGGGGACTGAAGCTTTCTTT. This codes for CASSYSSAAGTEAFF. This rearrangement joins TRBV6-6 to TRBJ1-1; D ambiguous. This CDR3 has 15 amino acids. Between the trimmed V and J ends, which lost 0 bases and 5 bases, there was a span of 13 bases. Germline-derived CDR1 and CDR2 are MNHNY and SVGAGI (reference sequence).

This clonotype was seen at least ten times. CDR3 in amino acids: CASSLDRGPDGYTF. The CDR3 DNA reads as TGTGCCAGCAGCTTGGACAGGGGTCCTGATGGCTACACCTTC. The rearrangement links TRBV7-2 to TRBJ1-2, with 9 bases lining up with TRBD1. V lost 3 bases, J lost 6 bases, and 5 bases stayed unmatched. The germline V gene encodes CDR1 SGHTA and CDR2 FQGNSA. CDR3 size: 14 residues.

On this clonotype itself: A read error is possible here, since a much larger clone lies one base away. This chain joins TRBV6-1 and TRBJ2-7; D not certain. The CDR3 has 11 amino acids. With 3 bases removed from V and 6 bases from J, the gap between germline ends came to 6 bases. Germline-derived CDR1 and CDR2 are MNHNS and SASEGT. The CDR3 spells CASSEYPEQYF. The CDR3 DNA reads TGTGCCAGCAGTGAGTATCCCGAGCAGTACTTC.

As to this clonotype: A much bigger clone sits one base away, suggesting this may be a read error. V usage is TRBV20-1 and J usage is TRBJ2-7; D might be TRBD1 or TRBD2, each matching 5 bases. V shed 8 bases and J shed 0 bases, with 14 bases lying between them. This CDR3 contains 13 residues. Germline V lookup: CDR1 DFQATT, CDR2 SNEGSKA (reference sequence). For the CDR3, the DNA is TGCAGTACGCCGGGGCCCAGCTCCTACGAGCAGTACTTC. Encoded protein: CSTPGPSSYEQYF.

V gene TRBV7-9 combines with J gene TRBJ2-7; D is tentatively TRBD1 or TRBD2 (7 bases each). The assigned J gene may be wrong: the sequence end matches TRBJ2-4 better. The CDR3 is made up of 12 amino acids. CDR1 is SEHNR and CDR2 is FQNEAQ in the germline V gene (reference sequence). The CDR3 DNA follows: TGTGCCAGCAGCTCAGGGGGGGACATTCAGTACTTC. This gives the protein CASSSGGDIQYF.

This clonotype has at least ten counts. The CDR3 loop reads CASSSWTGGPSSYEQYF. The CDR3 DNA is TGTGCCAGCAGTTCTTGGACAGGGGGTCCGAGCTCCTACGAGCAGTACTTC. The chain uses TRBV12-3 or TRBV12-4 and TRBJ2-7; TRBD1 aligns across 10 bases. The CDR3 is 17 amino acids. The V segment lost 4 bases and the J segment 0 bases; nucleotides outside the gene matches: 9.